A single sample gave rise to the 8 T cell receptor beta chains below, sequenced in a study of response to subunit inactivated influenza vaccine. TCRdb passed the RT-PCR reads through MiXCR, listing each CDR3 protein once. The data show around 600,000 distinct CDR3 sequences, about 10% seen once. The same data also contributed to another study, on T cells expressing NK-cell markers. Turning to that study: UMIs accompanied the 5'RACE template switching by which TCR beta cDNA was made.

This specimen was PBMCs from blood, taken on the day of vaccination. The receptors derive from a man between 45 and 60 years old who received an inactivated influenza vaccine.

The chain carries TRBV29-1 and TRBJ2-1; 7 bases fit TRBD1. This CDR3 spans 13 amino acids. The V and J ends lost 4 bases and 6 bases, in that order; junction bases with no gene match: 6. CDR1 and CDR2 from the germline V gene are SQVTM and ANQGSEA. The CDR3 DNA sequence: TGCAGCGTTGGAGAGGCAGGGGGCAATGAGCAGTTCTTC. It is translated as CSVGEAGGNEQFF.

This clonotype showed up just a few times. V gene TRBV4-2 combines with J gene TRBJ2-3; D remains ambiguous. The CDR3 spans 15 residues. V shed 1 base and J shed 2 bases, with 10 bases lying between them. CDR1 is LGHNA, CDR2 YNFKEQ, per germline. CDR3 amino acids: CASSQGTDPTDTQYF. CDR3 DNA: TGTGCCAGCAGCCAAGGAACAGACCCCACAGATACGCAGTATTTT.

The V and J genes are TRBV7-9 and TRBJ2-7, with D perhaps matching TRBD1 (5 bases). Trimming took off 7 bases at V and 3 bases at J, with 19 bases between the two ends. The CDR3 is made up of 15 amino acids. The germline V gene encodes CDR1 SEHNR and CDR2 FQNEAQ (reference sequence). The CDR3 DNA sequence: TGTGCCAGCACCCCCACCCCAGGGATCCTCTACGAGCAGTACTTC. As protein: CASTPTPGILYEQYF.

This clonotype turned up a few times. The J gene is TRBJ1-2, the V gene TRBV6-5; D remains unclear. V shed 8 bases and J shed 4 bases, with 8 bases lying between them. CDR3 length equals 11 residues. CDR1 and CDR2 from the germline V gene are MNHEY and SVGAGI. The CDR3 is CASGKVYGYTF. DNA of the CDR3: TGTGCCAGCGGTAAAGTCTATGGCTACACCTTC.

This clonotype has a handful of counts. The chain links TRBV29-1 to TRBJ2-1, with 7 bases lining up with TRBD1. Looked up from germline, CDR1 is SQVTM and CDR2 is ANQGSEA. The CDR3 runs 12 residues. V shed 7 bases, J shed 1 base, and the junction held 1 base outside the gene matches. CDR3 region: CSATGSYNEQFF. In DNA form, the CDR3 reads TGCAGCGCGACAGGGTCCTACAATGAGCAGTTCTTC.

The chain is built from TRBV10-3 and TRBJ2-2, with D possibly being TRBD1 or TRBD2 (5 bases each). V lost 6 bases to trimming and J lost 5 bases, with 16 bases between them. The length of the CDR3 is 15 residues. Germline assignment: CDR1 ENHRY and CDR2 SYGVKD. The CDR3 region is CAIRGTPSGTGELFF. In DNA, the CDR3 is TGTGCCATCAGGGGGACCCCCTCGGGAACCGGGGAGCTGTTTTTT.

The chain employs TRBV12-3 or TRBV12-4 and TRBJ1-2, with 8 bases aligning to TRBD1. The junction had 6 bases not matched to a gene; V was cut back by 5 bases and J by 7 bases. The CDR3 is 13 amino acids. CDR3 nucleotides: TGTGCCAGCAGTGAGCAGGGGGCCCTTGGCTACACCTTC. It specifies CASSEQGALGYTF.

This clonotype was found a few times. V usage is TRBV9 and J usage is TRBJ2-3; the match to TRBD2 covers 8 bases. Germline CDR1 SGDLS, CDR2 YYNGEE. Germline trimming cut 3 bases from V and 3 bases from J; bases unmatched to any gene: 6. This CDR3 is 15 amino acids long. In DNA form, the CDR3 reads TGTGCCAGCAGCGCGGCGGGGGGCGGTACAGATACGCAGTATTTT. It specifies CASSAAGGGTDTQYF.